A selection of T cell receptor beta chains follows, all from one sample in a study of OX40 agonist ivuxolimab in advanced cancers. Using immunoSEQ multiplex PCR, the repertoire was profiled, and TCRdb retains in-frame clones only, with some absent. The sample contains 65,000 to 70,000 clones, roughly 73% of which appear only once. This sample comprised CD4+ or CD8+ T cells sorted from blood, obtained in a trial of the OX40 agonist ivuxolimab. The receptors were gathered from an adult with an advanced solid tumor such as melanoma, head and neck, liver or kidney cancer. Each CDR3 is given with its conserved first and last residue. D genes are given only for firm matches. The listing skips clone size in some rows; elsewhere it reads once, few, many or a size class.

clone_size,j_call,v_call,d_call,cdr3_aa,cdr3_nt
.,TRBJ2-1,TRBV7-9,.,CASSPRGVGGTNNEQFF,TGTGCCAGCAGTCCCCGAGGGGTAGGGGGGACTAACAATGAGCAGTTCTTC
few,TRBJ2-5,TRBV30,.,CAWSWGESLTQYF,TGTGCCTGGAGTTGGGGAGAAAGTTTGACCCAGTACTTC
.,TRBJ1-2,TRBV6-5,.,CASSYSGGLLYGYTF,TGTGCCAGCAGTTACTCTGGGGGGCTCCTCTATGGCTACACCTTC
.,TRBJ2-7,TRBV4-2,.,CASSQDLLAGTFYEQYF,TGTGCCAGCAGCCAAGATTTGTTGGCAGGGACTTTCTACGAGCAGTACTTC
.,TRBJ1-1,TRBV5-4,TRBD1,CASSPWGTVNTEAFF,TGTGCCAGCAGCCCCTGGGGGACAGTGAACACTGAAGCTTTCTTT
.,TRBJ2-2,TRBV5-1,TRBD2,CASSFSAGGANTGELFF,TGCGCCAGCAGCTTTTCGGCGGGAGGGGCGAACACCGGGGAGCTGTTTTTT
.,TRBJ2-5,TRBV7-9,TRBD2,CASSLGSIAGVGETQYF,TGTGCCAGCAGCTTAGGATCAATAGCGGGAGTCGGGGAGACCCAGTACTTC
.,TRBJ2-5,TRBV5-4,TRBD2,CASSPTGGRQETQYF,TGTGCCAGCAGCCCCACGGGGGGGCGTCAAGAGACCCAGTACTTC
few,TRBJ2-7,TRBV19,TRBD1,CASSPQGDSYEQYF,TGTGCCAGTAGCCCCCAGGGGGACTCCTACGAGCAGTACTTC
.,TRBJ2-1,TRBV7-8,.,CASSATGLSTNEQFF,TGTGCCAGCAGCGCTACGGGACTGTCTACGAATGAGCAGTTCTTC
.,TRBJ2-1,TRBV27,TRBD1,CASRIVRDRGHNEQFF,TGTGCCAGCAGGATAGTACGGGACAGGGGTCACAATGAGCAGTTCTTC
.,TRBJ2-1,TRBV11-2,.,CASSLDRVDLHEQFF,TGTGCCAGCAGCTTAGATCGGGTGGATCTCCATGAGCAGTTCTTC
once,TRBJ2-3,TRBV9,.,CASSVGLGAAQYF,TGTGCCAGCAGCGTAGGACTAGGGGCTGCGCAGTATTTT
.,TRBJ1-6,TRBV18,TRBD1,CASSLQTGEASPLHF,TGTGCCAGCTCACTTCAGACAGGGGAGGCTTCACCCCTCCACTTT
.,TRBJ2-7,TRBV28,TRBD2,CASSLHRRESNEQYF,TGTGCCAGCAGTTTGCATCGGCGGGAGAGCAACGAGCAGTACTTC
.,TRBJ1-2,TRBV29-1,TRBD1,CSGSGGSGYTF,TGCAGCGGATCAGGGGGCAGTGGCTACACCTTC
.,TRBJ1-2,TRBV4-2,TRBD1,CASSQYTGDDYGYTF,TGTGCCAGCAGCCAATATACAGGGGATGACTATGGCTACACCTTC
few,TRBJ1-3,TRBV4-2,TRBD1,CASSPGQGSGNTIYF,TGTGCCAGCAGCCCCGGACAGGGGTCAGGAAACACCATATATTTT
.,TRBJ1-5,TRBV19,TRBD1,CASSMNRGLGNQPQHF,TGTGCCAGTAGTATGAACAGGGGGCTGGGGAATCAGCCCCAGCATTTT
few,TRBJ2-7,TRBV11-2,.,CASSPVQDEQYF,TGTGCCAGCAGCCCGGTACAAGACGAGCAGTACTTC
.,TRBJ2-2,TRBV5-1,.,CASSLNTGELFF,TGCGCCAGCAGCTTAAACACCGGGGAGCTGTTTTTT
.,TRBJ1-1,TRBV18,.,CASSPRREAGTEAFF,TGTGCCAGCTCACCGCGGAGGGAGGCCGGCACTGAAGCTTTCTTT
.,TRBJ2-5,TRBV7-8,TRBD2,CASSFSGTRETQYF,TGTGCCAGCAGCTTCTCCGGGACTAGGGAGACCCAGTACTTC
.,TRBJ2-1,TRBV18,TRBD2,CASSPSQGLAGVDEQFF,TGTGCCAGCTCACCAAGCCAGGGACTAGCGGGAGTCGATGAGCAGTTCTTC
.,TRBJ1-2,TRBV6-6,TRBD1,CASRPDRVVGYTF,TGTGCCAGCAGACCCGACAGGGTAGTCGGCTACACCTTC
once,TRBJ2-7,TRBV10-3,.,CAISESLAGRYEQYF,TGTGCCATCAGTGAGTCACTAGCAGGGCGCTACGAGCAGTACTTC
once,TRBJ1-2,TRBV5-4,TRBD1,CASSLGDRLEGYTF,TGTGCCAGCAGCTTGGGGGACAGGCTTGAAGGCTACACCTTC
.,TRBJ2-2,TRBV10-2,TRBD2,CASSDQAGGNGELFF,TGCGCCAGCAGTGATCAAGCGGGAGGGAACGGGGAGCTGTTTTTT
.,TRBJ1-5,TRBV21-1,.,CASSKKRNSNQPQHF,TGTGCCAGCAGCAAAAAAAGGAATAGCAATCAGCCCCAGCATTTT
.,TRBJ1-2,TRBV30,.,CAWSVMGFGYGYTF,TGTGCCTGGAGTGTAATGGGGTTTGGCTATGGCTACACCTTC
few,TRBJ1-1,TRBV9,.,CASSRGAMNTEAFF,TGTGCCAGCAGCAGGGGTGCCATGAACACTGAAGCTTTCTTT
few,TRBJ1-5,TRBV7-2,.,CASSLGGQGPQPQHF,TGTGCCAGCAGCTTAGGTGGGCAGGGCCCGCAGCCCCAGCATTTT
.,TRBJ2-3,TRBV5-3,.,CARSLYRTLTDTQYF,TGTGCCAGAAGCTTGTACAGAACCCTAACGGATACGCAGTATTTT
once,TRBJ2-1,TRBV28,.,CASSSSGLTYNEQFF,TGTGCCAGCAGTTCATCAGGACTGACTTACAATGAGCAGTTCTTC
.,TRBJ1-4,TRBV28,TRBD1,CASSSRTGSGEKLFF,TGTGCCAGCAGTTCCAGGACAGGGTCTGGGGAAAAACTGTTTTTT
few,TRBJ2-5,TRBV6-5,TRBD1,CASSYSTGGETQYF,TGTGCCAGCAGTTACTCGACAGGGGGCGAGACCCAGTACTTC
.,TRBJ2-7,TRBV5-6,.,CASSSPGLREQYF,TGTGCCAGCAGCTCGCCGGGACTGCGCGAGCAGTACTTC
.,TRBJ2-2,TRBV7-2,.,CASSLGGQGNTGELFF,TGTGCCAGCAGCCTGGGGGGCCAGGGCAACACCGGGGAGCTGTTTTTT
.,TRBJ2-3,TRBV10-3,.,CAIKPRGAAGDTQYF,TGTGCCATCAAACCACGCGGAGCAGCCGGAGATACGCAGTATTTT
.,TRBJ2-5,TRBV5-1,.,CASRRTVLQETQYF,TGCGCCAGCAGACGCACGGTGCTACAAGAGACCCAGTACTTC
.,TRBJ2-7,TRBV10-3,.,CAIRFGGSPYEQYF,TGTGCCATCAGATTCGGCGGGTCCCCCTACGAGCAGTACTTC
.,TRBJ1-6,TRBV5-1,.,CASSDGGSYNSPLHF,TGCGCCAGCAGCGACGGGGGCAGTTATAATTCACCCCTCCACTTT
.,TRBJ1-3,TRBV7-3,.,CASSFSAGNTIYF,TGTGCCAGCAGCTTTTCGGCTGGAAACACCATATATTTT
few,TRBJ2-2,TRBV21-1,.,CASSKADSGRANTGELFF,TGTGCCAGCAGCAAAGCTGATAGCGGGAGGGCCAACACCGGGGAGCTGTTTTTT
.,TRBJ2-6,TRBV5-1,.,CASSLGPTHGANVLTF,TGCGCCAGCAGCTTGGGCCCGACTCATGGGGCCAACGTCCTGACTTTC
.,TRBJ2-7,TRBV10-1,.,CASQGRGAEQYF,TGCGCCAGCCAGGGCCGGGGAGCCGAGCAGTACTTC
many,TRBJ1-5,TRBV10-3,.,CAISESRDNQPQHF,TGTGCCATCAGTGAGTCAAGGGACAATCAGCCCCAGCATTTT
.,TRBJ1-2,TRBV6-1,.,CASSEGNRMVGYGYTF,TGTGCCAGCAGTGAAGGGAACAGGATGGTGGGCTATGGCTACACCTTC
few,TRBJ1-4,TRBV19,.,CASSNPAEKLFF,TGTGCCAGTAGTAACCCTGCCGAAAAACTGTTTTTT
.,TRBJ1-3,TRBV5-6,.,CASSLSGVLTGNTIYF,TGTGCCAGCAGCTTGTCGGGGGTGTTAACTGGAAACACCATATATTTT
.,TRBJ2-3,TRBV11-2,.,CASSLIGVGPSDTQYF,TGTGCCAGCAGCTTAATTGGCGTAGGGCCGTCAGATACGCAGTATTTT
few,TRBJ2-1,TRBV27,TRBD2,CASRAGTSGRAYNEQFF,TGTGCCAGCAGGGCCGGGACTAGCGGGAGGGCCTACAATGAGCAGTTCTTC
.,TRBJ1-6,TRBV7-9,.,CASSPFRGTNSPLHF,TGTGCCAGCAGCCCGTTCAGGGGAACTAATTCACCCCTCCACTTT
.,TRBJ1-6,TRBV7-8,.,CASSADSQNSPLHF,TGTGCCAGCAGCGCGGACAGCCAAAATTCACCCCTCCACTTT
few,TRBJ2-5,TRBV5-1,TRBD2,CASSSGLAGGLETQYF,TGCGCCAGCAGCTCAGGTCTAGCGGGAGGGCTTGAGACCCAGTACTTC
.,TRBJ1-5,TRBV6-6,.,CASSSTANQPQHF,TGTGCCAGCAGTTCCACCGCAAATCAGCCCCAGCATTTT
.,TRBJ1-4,TRBV11-2,.,CASRGSNEKLFF,TGTGCCAGCCGGGGTTCAAATGAAAAACTGTTTTTT
.,TRBJ1-2,TRBV11-1,.,CASSSNYGERSYGYTF,TGTGCCAGCAGCTCAAATTATGGGGAACGGAGCTATGGCTACACCTTC